Each of the 20 T cell receptor beta chains below was sequenced from the same sample in a study of T cells in Graves' hyperthyroidism and ophthalmopathy. The CDR3 regions of TCR beta were amplified from RNA transcripts. HTBI primers were used for first-round RT-PCR of the TCR CDR3. Each CDR3 protein is one row after TCRdb ran MiXCR on the multiplex PCR reads. Of a few hundred thousand distinct CDR3 sequences in the sample, roughly 46% are singletons; the top ten hold around 8%. The sequencing sample was made of peripheral blood or thyroid tissue (not recorded which). The receptors come from a woman aged 18-29 years with Graves' hyperthyroidism.

A few counts support this clonotype. V and J are TRBV24-1 and TRBJ2-3; D gene uncertain. The CDR3 loop spans 15 amino acids. Germline loops: CDR1 KGHDR, CDR2 SFDVKD. V shed 4 bases and J shed 1 base, with 11 bases lying between them. CDR3: CATSDHLRGTDTQYF. CDR3 coding DNA: TGTGCCACCAGTGACCACCTCCGAGGCACAGATACGCAGTATTTT.

The rearrangement links TRBV7-9 to TRBJ1-2; D is perhaps TRBD1 (6 bases). CDR3 length: 14 residues. V was cut by 5 bases and J by 12 bases, with 22 bases left in between. Germline lookup yields CDR1 SEHNR and CDR2 FQNEAQ (reference sequence). The CDR3 DNA reads as TGTGCCAGCAGCATCATGACAGGCCTCTCTGGAAACACCTTC. Protein: CASSIMTGLSGNTF.

V and J are TRBV25-1 and TRBJ2-7; D might be TRBD2 (5 bases). V was trimmed by 7 bases and J by 2 bases, leaving 21 bases between them. CDR3 length: 16 amino acids. Germline CDR1 reads MGHDK; CDR2 reads SYGVNS. The CDR3 loop is CASNDGEGRGTYEQYF. The CDR3 coding sequence is TGTGCCAGCAACGATGGTGAGGGCCGGGGAACCTACGAGCAGTACTTC.

This clonotype was found many times. The chain carries TRBV20-1 and TRBJ2-7, with D perhaps TRBD2 (5 bases). Trimming pared 3 bases from V and 1 base from J, leaving 13 bases between. CDR3 length equals 14 residues. CDR1 is DFQATT, CDR2 SNEGSKA, per germline (reference sequence). The CDR3 spells CSASPAGRSYEQYF. The CDR3 DNA is TGCAGTGCTAGTCCGGCGGGCCGTTCCTACGAGCAGTACTTC.

V is TRBV2 and J is TRBJ1-1; D not certain. This CDR3 region has 12 residues. Germline V gene lookup returns CDR1 SNHLY and CDR2 FYNNEI. V was shortened by 7 bases and J by 5 bases, with 11 bases between the two germline ends. CDR3 coding DNA: TGTGCCAGCATCTATTCGGGTACTGAAGCTTTCTTT. This encodes CASIYSGTEAFF.

The CDR3 protein is CASSTLGTGELFF. The CDR3 bases are TGTGCCAGTAGTACGCTGGGGACAGGGGAGCTGTTTTTT. The V call is TRBV19, the J call TRBJ2-2, with D perhaps TRBD1 (6 bases). The CDR3 runs to 13 residues. Deletions cut 4 bases from V and 8 bases from J, with 11 bases between. Germline V gene sequence: CDR1 LNHDA, CDR2 SQIVND (reference sequence).

This clonotype occurred many times. The gene calls are TRBV29-1 and TRBJ2-7, with 11 bases aligning to TRBD2. The CDR3 covers 14 residues. V shed 3 bases, J shed 0 bases, and the junction held 1 base outside the gene matches. The germline V gene has CDR1 SQVTM and CDR2 ANQGSEA. The CDR3 loop reads CSVETSGTSYEQYF. Here the CDR3 DNA reads TGCAGCGTTGAGACTAGCGGGACCTCCTACGAGCAGTACTTC.

The rearrangement links TRBV29-1 to TRBJ1-1, with 7 nucleotides matching TRBD1. J lost 2 bases, V lost 3 bases, and 9 bases had no gene match. Looked up from germline, CDR1 is SQVTM and CDR2 is ANQGSEA. This CDR3 has 15 amino acids. The CDR3: CSVDPLGQINTEAFF. CDR3 nucleotide sequence: TGCAGCGTTGACCCTTTGGGACAGATTAACACTGAAGCTTTCTTT.

Many counts were recorded for this clonotype. The chain joins TRBV29-1 to TRBJ1-6; D not resolved. The germline CDR1 and CDR2 sequences are SQVTM and ANQGSEA. The CDR3 covers 13 residues. The V gene lost 6 bases and the J gene lost 7 bases, with 13 bases spanning the gap. The CDR3 protein is CSVELGSNSPLHF. The CDR3 DNA sequence: TGCAGCGTCGAACTAGGGAGCAATTCACCCCTCCACTTT.

CDR3 DNA sequence: TGCAGTGCTAGAGATCTAGGAGACTATGACAATGAGCAGTACTTC. This sequence encodes CSARDLGDYDNEQYF. The chain couples TRBV20-1 to TRBJ2-7; D is perhaps TRBD2 (5 bases). The CDR3 totals 15 residues. With 0 bases removed from V and 7 bases from J, the gap between germline ends came to 19 bases. Germline CDR1 and CDR2: DFQATT and SNEGSKA (reference sequence).

The chain has TRBV9 and TRBJ2-3, with TRBD1 matching over 9 bases. The CDR3 sequence is 15 residues long. J was trimmed by 4 bases and V by 4 bases; bases with no gene match: 7. In germline, CDR1 is SGDLS, CDR2 YYNGEE. The CDR3 loop is CASSPRDRVADTQYF. The CDR3 DNA reads TGTGCCAGCAGCCCTCGGGACAGGGTAGCAGATACGCAGTATTTT.

The chain has TRBV7-9 and TRBJ2-7; 9 positions agree with TRBD1. The J call may not be correct, given that the DNA end is closer to TRBJ2-1. Germline values: CDR1 SEHNR, CDR2 FQNEAQ (reference sequence). The CDR3 contains 15 residues. The CDR3 sequence is CASSPPGQGYNEQFF. For the CDR3, the DNA is TGTGCCAGCAGCCCTCCGGGACAGGGTTACAATGAGCAGTTCTTC.

This clonotype was seen a handful of times. The CDR3 sequence is CSGLAGSYEQYF. In DNA, the CDR3 is TGCAGCGGACTAGCGGGATCCTACGAGCAGTACTTC. The chain joins TRBV29-1 to TRBJ2-7; 11 bases map to TRBD2. Germline V gene lookup returns CDR1 SQVTM and CDR2 ANQGSEA. V lost 7 bases and J lost 1; bases outside the gene matches: 0. The CDR3 consists of 12 residues.

This clonotype came up many times. This sequence joins TRBV2 and TRBJ1-4, with no clear D. V shed 6 bases and J shed 7 bases, with 6 bases lying between them. The germline CDR1 and CDR2 sequences are SNHLY and FYNNEI. CDR3 length: 11 amino acids. CDR3 nucleotides: TGTGCCAGCAGGGCCTTTGAAAAACTGTTTTTT. Its translation is CASRAFEKLFF.

The chain recombines TRBV29-1 with TRBJ1-5, with D unclear. Germline-derived CDR1 and CDR2 are SQVTM and ANQGSEA. The V end lost 7 bases, the J end lost 14 bases, and 24 bases lay between the germline ends. The CDR3 is 13 amino acids. In nucleotides, the CDR3 is TGCAGCGACCAAGGACTAGCGGCTCCCTCCGAGCATTTT. Protein sequence: CSDQGLAAPSEHF. Full variable domain (missing parts from reference TRBV29-1 and TRBJ1-5): SAVISQKPSRDICQRGTSLTIQCQVDSQVTMMFWYRQQPGQSLTLIATANQGSEATYESGFVIDKFPISRPNLTFSTLTVSNMSPEDSSIYLCSDQGLAAPSEHFGDGTRLSIL.

This clonotype was counted at least ten times. This chain connects TRBV3-1 to TRBJ1-1, with 7 bases aligning to TRBD1. V gave up 4 bases and J gave up 6 bases; unmatched junction bases: 8. Germline lookup yields CDR1 LGHDT and CDR2 YNNKEL (reference sequence). The CDR3 length is 14 residues. The CDR3, as DNA: TGTGCCAGCAGCCCAGAACAGGGGAGGTCTGAAGCTTTCTTT. Amino acid sequence: CASSPEQGRSEAFF.

Worth noting for this clonotype: The CDR3 end shows no conserved phenylalanine or tryptophan, and so a read error is likely. The chain is built from TRBV29-1 and TRBJ2-7; possibly TRBD1 for D (6 bases). Germline V gene lookup returns CDR1 SQVTM and CDR2 ANQGSEA. The V end was cut by 0 bases, the J end by 5 bases, with 14 bases between. The CDR3 runs 14 residues. The DNA for the CDR3 is TGCAGCGTTGAAGATCCCAACAGGGACCACGAGCAGTACCTC. Translating it yields CSVEDPNRDHEQYL.

This chain joins TRBV7-3 and TRBJ2-1, with D perhaps given as TRBD1 or TRBD2 (6 bases each). There are 14 residues in the CDR3. V lost 5 bases and J 12 bases, leaving 20 bases between the germline ends. CDR1 and CDR2 (germline): SGHTA, FQGTGA. As DNA, the CDR3 is TGTGCCAGCAGCCCGACCCGGGGGCCGTCATGGCAGTTCTTC. Translated, it gives CASSPTRGPSWQFF.

This clonotype has ten or more counts. This sequence joins TRBV19 and TRBJ2-6; no clear D. Trimming took 6 bases from V and 1 from J, leaving 10 bases between them. There are 15 residues in the CDR3. Germline V lookup: CDR1 LNHDA, CDR2 SQIVND (reference sequence). CDR3 region: CASRSVRSGANVLTF. The DNA for the CDR3 is TGTGCCAGTAGGTCCGTCCGGTCTGGGGCCAACGTCCTGACTTTC.

The table lists this clonotype with a count of one. Sequence at one end of the junction differs from germline and may be a read error. The CDR3 region has the DNA TGCGCCAGCAGCCAAGTAAAGGGCGCTACTGAAGCTTTCTTT. Protein product: CASSQVKGATEAFF. V and J are TRBV7-2 and TRBJ1-1; D is undetermined. The CDR3 totals 14 residues. Germline-derived CDR1 and CDR2 are SGHTA and FQGNSA.